Following are 14 T cell receptor beta chains from one sample sequenced in a study of tumor-infiltrating lymphocytes in primary liver carcinoma (dated by TCRdb to between 2016 and 2019). Blood RNA was extracted from unsorted whole blood with TRIzol reagent; germline DNA came from the DNeasy Blood & Tissue kit. For sequencing, an Illumina HiSeq 2500 was employed. A constant-region primer and ProtoScript II reverse transcriptase were used to reverse-transcribe TCRbeta-specific cDNA from around 530 ng total RNA. Construction of the TCRbeta libraries relied on three nested rounds of multiplex PCR, following a slightly modified ARM-PCR procedure. The first two PCR rounds used multiplex TRBV1-TRBV30 forward primers with a Cbeta reverse primer, each for roughly 10 cycles. TCRdb itself trimmed the public reads at Q25 with fastp, ran MiXCR and retained productive beta chains. Every CDR3 protein is listed once, alongside the most common genes and DNA of its rows. The sample table records some 180,000 distinct CDR3 sequences; roughly three fifths of these occur just once. The ten top clones hold around 74% of the sample.

The sequenced material came from peripheral blood. These receptor sequences come from a man aged 35 to 55 with primary liver carcinoma and hepatitis B virus infection.

The chain recombines TRBV14 with TRBJ2-6; D is uncertain. Trimming took 1 base from V and 1 from J, leaving 5 bases between them. The V gene's germline CDR1 is SGHDN and CDR2 FVKESK. The CDR3 is 15 residues long. CDR3 DNA sequence: TGTGCCAGCAGCCAAGTGACTTCTGGGGCCAACGTCCTGACTTTC. Translated: CASSQVTSGANVLTF.

This clonotype was seen at least ten times. The chain joins TRBV29-1 to TRBJ2-5, with 8 bases identical to TRBD2. With 4 bases clipped from V and 1 base from J, the junction kept 11 bases outside the gene matches. Germline assignment: CDR1 SQVTM and CDR2 ANQGSEA. The CDR3 consists of 16 residues. The CDR3 sequence: CSVVIGSSGGQETQYF. CDR3 coding DNA: TGCAGCGTTGTAATCGGCAGCAGCGGGGGCCAAGAGACCCAGTACTTC.

The chain links TRBV30 to TRBJ2-1; the match to TRBD2 covers 7 bases. Per the germline V gene, CDR1 is GTSNPN and CDR2 is SVGIG (reference sequence). After removal of 5 bases from V and 2 bases from J, the junction contained 0 bases not matched to a gene. The CDR3 has 12 amino acids. CDR3 sequence: CAWAGAYNEQFF. Here the CDR3 DNA reads TGTGCCTGGGCGGGAGCCTACAATGAGCAGTTCTTC.

Concerning this clonotype: At one end, the junction sequence differs from germline, possibly due to a read error. This sequence joins TRBV11-2 and TRBJ2-4; D possibly corresponds to TRBD2 (5 bases). This CDR3 is 16 amino acids long. Germline V gene data show CDR1 as SGHAT and CDR2 as FQNNGV. As DNA, the CDR3 is TGTGCCAGCAGCCCAAGCTTTAGCGCAGCCAAAAACATTCAATACTTC. Translated, it gives CASSPSFSAAKNIQYF.

A remark on this clonotype: A junction end diverges from the germline sequence, so it may reflect a read error. The genes are TRBV11-2 and TRBJ2-3, with 14 bases identical to TRBD2. Germline values: CDR1 SGHAT, CDR2 FQNNGV. The CDR3 is 18 amino acids. The CDR3 region is CASSLGAGTSGSTNTHYF. The DNA for the CDR3 is TGTGCCAGCAGCTTAGGAGCCGGGACTAGCGGGAGCACAAATACGCATTATTTT.

This clonotype was seen more than once but under ten times. This rearrangement joins TRBV5-4 to TRBJ2-3; TRBD2 matches 9 bases. Germline values: CDR1 SGHNT, CDR2 YYREEE (reference sequence). Unmatched junction bases numbered 7, after V lost 0 bases and J lost 5 bases. This CDR3 comprises 16 residues. CDR3 sequence (DNA): TGTGCCAGCAGCTTGGGTGGCGGGAGGGCCGAAGATACGCAGTATTTT. It yields the protein CASSLGGGRAEDTQYF.

Of note for this clonotype: Possible read error: a much larger clone is one base away. The chain recombines TRBV29-1 with TRBJ2-1; 7 bases align to TRBD2. Germline values: CDR1 SQVTM, CDR2 ANQGSEA. The CDR3 is made up of 13 amino acids. J was trimmed by 8 bases and V by 7 bases; bases with no gene match: 11. The CDR3: CSGRTRGRDEQFF. CDR3 DNA sequence: TGCAGCGGCCGGACTAGAGGGAGGGATGAGCAGTTCTTC.

The chain employs TRBV6-5 and TRBJ2-7; no firm D call. CDR3 size: 11 residues. The V end was cut by 11 bases, the J end by 1 base, with 9 bases between. The germline gives CDR1 MNHEY, CDR2 SVGAGI. The CDR3 sequence is CAGLGSYEQYF. In DNA form, the CDR3 reads TGTGCCGGGCTGGGGTCCTACGAGCAGTACTTC.

The chain employs TRBV5-1 and TRBJ1-2; D gene unclear. Trimming cost V 4 bases and J 6 bases, with 10 bases left between them. CDR1 SGHRS and CDR2 YFSETQ come from the germline V gene. The CDR3 runs to 12 residues. As DNA, the CDR3 is TGCGCCAGCAGCCTCACGACAAATGGCTACACCTTC. Protein product: CASSLTTNGYTF.

As to this clonotype: Since the CDR3 does not end with the conserved phenylalanine or tryptophan, this likely comes from a read error. The chain combines TRBV11-2 with TRBJ2-1; TRBD2 matches 7 bases. Germline assignment: CDR1 SGHAT and CDR2 FQNNGV. The junction had 18 bases not matched to a gene; V was cut back by 3 bases and J by 13 bases. This CDR3 comprises 16 residues. CDR3 residues: CASSLDIGLVIGEQFI. CDR3 coding DNA: TGTGCCAGCAGCTTGGATATCGGACTAGTCATTGGTGAACAGTTCATC.

Comment on this clonotype: A read error may account for a junction end that differs from germline. This chain links TRBV4-2 with TRBJ2-3, with 8 bases identical to TRBD2. The length of the CDR3 is 16 residues. Per the germline V gene, CDR1 is LGHNA and CDR2 is YNFKEQ. The CDR3 reads CASSQDGSGKADTQFF. DNA for the CDR3: TGTGCCAGCAGCCAAGATGGTAGCGGGAAAGCAGATACGCAGTTTTTT.

V gene TRBV28 combines with J gene TRBJ2-3, with D perhaps TRBD1 (5 bases). Germline CDR1 is MDHEN and CDR2 is SYDVKM. This CDR3 is 14 amino acids long. V gave up 8 bases and J gave up 0 bases, with 12 bases separating them. The CDR3 sequence: CASAPSGSTDTQYF. DNA of the CDR3: TGTGCCAGCGCCCCGTCAGGGAGCACAGATACGCAGTATTTT.

About this clonotype itself: A read error is possible here, since a much larger clone lies one base away. No conserved phenylalanine or tryptophan ends this CDR3, so it is likely a read error. The V gene is TRBV4-1, the J gene TRBJ2-3; no definite D call. Germline CDR1 MGHRA, CDR2 YSYEKL. The germline V and J ends were trimmed by 6 bases and 10 bases, with 17 bases remaining between them. The CDR3 has 13 residues. DNA for the CDR3: TGCGCCAGCAGTGGAAGCGTCCTAAGTGCGCAGTATCTT. This gives the protein CASSGSVLSAQYL.

Remarks on this clonotype: The missing conserved phenylalanine or tryptophan at the end of this CDR3 makes a read error likely. The gene calls are TRBV6-2 or TRBV6-3 and TRBJ2-7, with TRBD2 as a possible D gene (6 bases). Germline CDR1 reads MNHEY; CDR2 reads SVGEGT. CDR3 size: 18 residues. Trimming removed 0 bases from V and 4 bases from J, with 22 bases in between. CDR3 in DNA: TGTGCCAGCAGTTACTCCCCGCCGGAGGGGATTTCTTCTTACGAGCAGTACCTC. Translation gives CASSYSPPEGISSYEQYL.